These 2 T cell receptor beta chains came from one sample sequenced in a study of early T cells in non-severe SARS-CoV-2 infection. Each CDR3 protein is one row after TCRdb ran MiXCR on the 5' RACE reads. There are 17,000 or so distinct CDR3 sequences in the sample; less than 6.5% occur only once, and approximately 6.8% lies in the top ten. Here the sequenced sample was whole blood, taken at baseline. The receptors were gathered from an adult who was a healthcare worker with PCR-confirmed SARS-CoV-2 infection or an uninfected control (not recorded which).

This clonotype has a handful of counts. This chain uses TRBV2 with TRBJ1-3, with 7 bases matching TRBD1. V gave up 7 bases and J gave up 7 bases; unmatched junction bases: 10. Germline V CDR1 and CDR2: SNHLY, FYNNEI. There are 14 residues in the CDR3. CDR3 bases: TGTGCCAGCACTGAGGAGGCAGGGGGGAACACCATATATTTT. Protein product: CASTEEAGGNTIYF.

This clonotype is classed as medium-sized. The CDR3, as DNA: TGTGCCAGCAGTGAACAACGGTCAGGAGCCGGGGAGCTGTTTTTT. Its translation is CASSEQRSGAGELFF. The chain combines TRBV6-1 with TRBJ2-2; no clear D. The CDR3 length is 15 residues. CDR1 MNHNS and CDR2 SASEGT come from the germline V gene. The ends were cut back, 2 bases at V and 6 bases at J, with 13 bases in the middle.